A single sample gave rise to the 22 T cell receptor beta chains below, sequenced in a study of blood T cell repertoires in COVID-19. Data came from immunoSEQ multiplex PCR; TCRdb stores just in-frame clones and leaves some out. This sample has fewer than 350,000 clones; around 81% occur once, and the top ten carry 2.5% to 3%. Sequenced material: peripheral blood. The source is a woman aged 55-69 years with active or convalescent COVID-19.

The chain is built from TRBV19 and TRBJ1-2, with D tentatively TRBD1 (5 bases). Germline V gives CDR1 LNHDA, CDR2 SQIVND (reference sequence). V shed 2 bases and J shed 2 bases, with 12 bases lying between them. CDR3 length: 15 residues. CDR3 loop: CASSISQQENYGYTF. Written as DNA, the CDR3 is TGTGCCAGTAGTATATCACAACAGGAGAACTATGGCTACACCTTC.

This clone was recorded only once. The chain employs TRBV24-1 and TRBJ2-1; TRBD2 agrees at 11 bases. The CDR3 totals 16 residues. J was trimmed by 7 bases and V by 5 bases; bases with no gene match: 9. The germline V gene encodes CDR1 KGHDR and CDR2 SFDVKD. As DNA, the CDR3 is TGTGCCACCAGTGGAACTAGCGGGGGCCCGTGGAATGAGCAGTTCTTC. As protein: CATSGTSGGPWNEQFF.

The CDR3 DNA reads as TGTGCCATCAGTGACGGGACAGGGGGCGCCTATGGCTACACCTTC. Its translation: CAISDGTGGAYGYTF. V is TRBV10-3 and J is TRBJ1-2; 12 bases agree with TRBD1. Per germline, CDR1 ENHRY and CDR2 SYGVKD. The CDR3 consists of 15 residues. Trimming cost V 3 bases and J 4 bases; bases outside gene matches: 3.

The chain combines TRBV5-1 with TRBJ1-4; D might be TRBD1 (6 bases). Between the trimmed V and J ends, which lost 6 bases and 0 bases, there was a span of 12 bases. The CDR3 contains 15 residues. The germline V gene has CDR1 SGHRS and CDR2 YFSETQ. The CDR3 region is CASTRQASTNEKLFF. The CDR3 bases are TGCGCCAGCACCCGACAGGCCTCAACTAATGAAAAACTGTTTTTT.

This clone came up once. This sequence joins TRBV5-1 and TRBJ1-4; TRBD1 agrees at 7 bases. CDR1 and CDR2 from the germline V gene are SGHRS and YFSETQ. V shed 3 bases, J shed 6 bases, and the junction held 5 bases outside the gene matches. CDR3 length equals 14 residues. CDR3 region: CASSSQGEDEKLFF. CDR3 coding DNA: TGCGCCAGCAGCTCCCAGGGGGAGGATGAAAAACTGTTTTTT.

The CDR3 DNA reads TGTGCCAGCACCATGAATCTATATAGCAATCAGCCCCAGCATTTT. Its translation: CASTMNLYSNQPQHF. The chain combines TRBV7-6 with TRBJ1-5; D is uncertain. Germline V CDR1 and CDR2: SGHVS, FNYEAQ. V lost 7 bases and J lost 0, with 13 bases in between. The CDR3 is 15 amino acids.

In this sample, this clone turned up once. V and J are TRBV2 and TRBJ2-3; 9 nucleotides match TRBD2. CDR1 is SNHLY and CDR2 is FYNNEI in the germline V gene. V was clipped by 2 bases and J by 5 bases; unmatched bases: 2. The CDR3 covers 14 residues. The CDR3: CASSERRGGDTQYF. CDR3 DNA: TGTGCCAGCAGTGAAAGGCGGGGGGGAGATACGCAGTATTTT.

The rearrangement links TRBV5-1 to TRBJ1-2; 8 bases map to TRBD1. CDR3 length equals 12 residues. J was trimmed by 7 bases and V by 3 bases; bases with no gene match: 2. CDR1 is SGHRS, CDR2 YFSETQ, per germline. The CDR3 sequence: CASSWTGPGYTF. CDR3 coding DNA: TGCGCCAGCAGCTGGACAGGGCCTGGCTACACCTTC.

The chain couples TRBV5-4 to TRBJ2-3, with TRBD2 matching 8 bases. The CDR3 length is 15 residues. V gave up 2 bases and J gave up 3 bases; unmatched junction bases: 5. The germline CDR1 and CDR2 sequences are SGHNT and YYREEE (reference sequence). Here the CDR3 DNA reads TGTGCCAGCAGCTTCCCTGGGACTAGGACAGATACGCAGTATTTT. Amino acids: CASSFPGTRTDTQYF.

The gene calls are TRBV7-3 and TRBJ2-5; 9 bases match TRBD2. The V and J ends lost 2 bases and 0 bases, in that order; junction bases with no gene match: 1. Germline V gene data show CDR1 as SGHTA and CDR2 as FQGTGA. There are 15 residues in the CDR3. CDR3 amino acids: CASSLLAGDQETQYF. In nucleotides, the CDR3 is TGTGCCAGCAGCTTATTAGCGGGGGACCAAGAGACCCAGTACTTC.

This clone showed up just a few times. This chain links TRBV7-5 with TRBJ1-6; TRBD1 was called by the table and not checked on the DNA. TRBV7-5 is tagged as a pseudogene. The length of the CDR3 is 10 residues. CDR3 sequence: CAGTTPPLHF. CDR3 coding DNA: TGTGCCGGGACAACGCCGCCCCTCCACTTT.

The rearrangement joins TRBV14 to TRBJ2-1; D remains unclear. The CDR3 consists of 12 residues. The germline CDR1 and CDR2 sequences are SGHDN and FVKESK. Trimming took off 4 bases at V and 12 bases at J, with 13 bases between the two ends. CDR3 in DNA: TGTGCCAGCAGCCGTTTGGCCTCTAGGCAGTTCTTC. As protein: CASSRLASRQFF.

This clone turned up a few times. The gene calls are TRBV14 and TRBJ1-2; 8 nucleotides match TRBD1. The CDR3 is made up of 15 amino acids. Germline-derived CDR1 and CDR2 are SGHDN and FVKESK. V trimming: 1 base; J trimming: 4 bases; junction bases outside the gene matches: 5. CDR3 residues: CASSQVAGGPYGYTF. DNA of the CDR3: TGTGCCAGCAGCCAAGTGGCAGGGGGCCCCTATGGCTACACCTTC.

This chain connects TRBV18 to TRBJ2-7; TRBD1 aligns across 10 bases. There are 15 residues in the CDR3. After removal of 5 bases from V and 0 bases from J, the junction contained 4 bases not matched to a gene. Germline assignment: CDR1 KGHSH and CDR2 LQKENI. This CDR3 reads CASSAGTGASYEQYF. The CDR3 DNA is TGTGCCAGCTCAGCCGGGACAGGGGCCTCCTACGAGCAGTACTTC.

The chain employs TRBV5-1 and TRBJ2-7, with 7 bases that match TRBD2. The CDR3 contains 14 residues. The ends lost 0 bases at V and 5 bases at J; junction bases unmatched: 5. Germline V gene data show CDR1 as SGHRS and CDR2 as YFSETQ. CDR3 residues: CASSLVGGDHEQYF. Here the CDR3 DNA reads TGCGCCAGCAGCTTGGTGGGAGGGGACCACGAGCAGTACTTC.

Only a few counts were recorded for this clone. This sequence joins TRBV6-1 and TRBJ2-7; 8 nucleotides align to TRBD1. V was pared by 3 bases and J by 4 bases, with 8 bases of the junction left unmatched. The CDR3 loop spans 15 amino acids. CDR1 is MNHNS, CDR2 SASEGT, per germline. CDR3 in DNA: TGTGCCAGCAGTGAGGGACAGGCCTTAGGGTACGAGCAGTACTTC. It specifies CASSEGQALGYEQYF.

V gene TRBV30 combines with J gene TRBJ1-6, with D unclear. Germline V gene sequence: CDR1 GTSNPN, CDR2 SVGIG (reference sequence). Trimming cost V 7 bases and J 0 bases, with 10 bases left between them. This CDR3 has 14 residues. This CDR3 reads CALLQSSYNSPLHF. Written as DNA, the CDR3 is TGTGCCTTACTACAAAGCTCCTATAATTCACCCCTCCACTTT.

The rearrangement joins TRBV10-3 to TRBJ1-4; 7 positions match TRBD1. V dropped 5 bases and J dropped 5; count of bases not matched to a gene: 5. Looked up from germline, CDR1 is ENHRY and CDR2 is SYGVKD. This CDR3 is built from 14 residues. The CDR3 DNA follows: TGTGCCATCAGTCGCGGGACAGAGAATGAAAAACTGTTTTTT. This encodes CAISRGTENEKLFF.

The chain recombines TRBV7-7 with TRBJ1-5, with 9 bases aligning to TRBD1. Germline loops: CDR1 SSHAT, CDR2 FNYEAQ (reference sequence). V shed 1 base and J 0 bases; nucleotides not matched to a gene: 16. The CDR3 contains 21 residues. The CDR3 DNA reads as TGTGCCAGCAGCTTAGGGGGACCCCGGGACAGGGTTGATGGTAGCAATCAGCCCCAGCATTTT. It yields the protein CASSLGGPRDRVDGSNQPQHF.

CDR3 residues: CASSQWRDSSYEQYF. The CDR3 region has the DNA TGCGCCAGCAGCCAATGGAGGGACAGCTCCTACGAGCAGTACTTC. The chain uses TRBV4-1 and TRBJ2-7; tentative D call: TRBD1 (7 bases). The CDR3 contains 15 residues. Per the germline V gene, CDR1 is MGHRA and CDR2 is YSYEKL. V was shortened by 2 bases and J by 0 bases, with 11 bases between the two germline ends.

V gene TRBV30 combines with J gene TRBJ1-2; 9 bases are a match to TRBD1. Trimming removed 3 bases from V and 6 bases from J; junction bases left unmatched: 5. CDR3 length equals 13 residues. Germline V gene lookup returns CDR1 GTSNPN and CDR2 SVGIG (reference sequence). Here the CDR3 DNA reads TGTGCCTGGAGGCGAGACAGGGGGGATGGCTACACCTTC. It is translated as CAWRRDRGDGYTF.

J is TRBJ2-1 and V is TRBV7-9; maybe TRBD2 (5 bases). V dropped 2 bases and J dropped 3 bases, with 17 bases sitting between them. CDR3 length: 17 residues. Germline CDR1 reads SEHNR; CDR2 reads FQNEAQ (reference sequence). The CDR3 is CASSLLPGEYNYNEQFF. DNA of the CDR3: TGTGCCAGCAGCTTACTTCCCGGGGAGTATAACTACAATGAGCAGTTCTTC.